A selection of T cell receptor beta chains follows, all from one sample in a study of control samples from healthy donors and cancer patients. Using immunoSEQ multiplex PCR, the repertoire was profiled, and TCRdb retains in-frame clones only, with some absent. The table has about 130,000 clones, about 92% seen once. The sample consisted of blood. Receptor source: a woman between 45 and 60 years old in good health. Both conserved end residues are part of each CDR3. Each record gives: clone size, CDR3 length, V gene, D gene, J gene, CDR3 protein, CDR3 DNA. A D gene is named only where the DNA matches it firmly. Expanded clones get a size class; other rows say once, few or many, or leave the size out.

.	14	TRBV5-4	.	TRBJ1-1	CASSLAGRGTEAFF	TGTGCCAGCAGCTTGGCAGGGCGAGGGACTGAAGCTTTCTTT
once	11	TRBV19	.	TRBJ1-1	CASSIYGEAFF	TGTGCCAGTAGTATCTATGGTGAAGCTTTCTTT
.	15	TRBV5-1	.	TRBJ1-1	CASSLEGGLQGEAFF	TGCGCCAGCAGCTTGGAGGGGGGATTACAGGGTGAAGCTTTCTTT
.	14	TRBV2	TRBD2	TRBJ2-2	CASRGLASTGELFF	TGTGCCAGCCGGGGACTAGCCTCAACCGGGGAGCTGTTTTTT
.	16	TRBV28	TRBD1	TRBJ2-3	CASSSPRTGFADTQYF	TGTGCCAGCAGTTCTCCGAGGACAGGGTTTGCAGATACGCAGTATTTT
.	11	TRBV30	.	TRBJ1-1	CAWKRDGEAFF	TGTGCCTGGAAGAGGGACGGTGAAGCTTTCTTT
.	15	TRBV13	.	TRBJ1-1	CASSFDPGINTEAFF	TGTGCCAGCAGCTTCGACCCAGGGATCAACACTGAAGCTTTCTTT
.	18	TRBV6-1	.	TRBJ1-2	CASSETQGSGRHLSGYTF	TGTGCCAGCAGTGAAACGCAGGGATCGGGGCGCCACTTGAGTGGCTACACCTTC
.	16	TRBV5-1	.	TRBJ2-5	CASSNLGAPIQETQYF	TGCGCCAGCAGTAACTTGGGGGCACCAATTCAAGAGACCCAGTACTTC
.	13	TRBV6-5	TRBD1	TRBJ1-5	CASSTSGGRPQHF	TGTGCCAGCAGTACCTCAGGGGGGCGGCCCCAGCATTTT
.	15	TRBV12-5	.	TRBJ1-5	CASGLVDGAYQPQHF	TGTGCTAGTGGTTTGGTAGACGGGGCCTATCAGCCCCAGCATTTT
.	16	TRBV4-2	.	TRBJ2-7	CASSQSFGTYSYEQYF	TGTGCCAGCAGCCAATCTTTTGGGACGTACTCCTACGAGCAGTACTTC
.	14	TRBV27	.	TRBJ1-5	CASSPGLSNQPQHF	TGTGCCAGCAGTCCGGGACTCTCAAATCAGCCCCAGCATTTT
.	15	TRBV28	.	TRBJ1-6	CASSLYRTYNSPLHF	TGTGCCAGCAGTTTATACAGAACCTATAATTCACCCCTCCACTTT
.	16	TRBV19	.	TRBJ2-1	CASSNPGVSRSNEQFF	TGTGCCAGTAGTAACCCAGGGGTTAGTAGGAGCAATGAGCAGTTCTTC
.	15	TRBV5-4	.	TRBJ1-2	CASSLGATETYGYTF	TGTGCCAGCAGCTTGGGGGCGACAGAAACCTATGGTTACACCTTC
.	13	TRBV24-1	.	TRBJ2-7	CATSARGRDEQYF	TGTGCCACCAGTGCCCGAGGGCGAGACGAGCAGTACTTC
once	15	TRBV25-1	TRBD1	TRBJ2-2	CASSSPGQGSGELFF	TGTGCCAGCAGTTCGCCGGGACAGGGGTCCGGGGAGCTGTTTTTT
.	12	TRBV15	.	TRBJ1-1	CATSRASGEAFF	TGTGCCACCAGCAGAGCATCAGGGGAAGCTTTCTTT
.	15	TRBV7-9	TRBD2	TRBJ2-2	CASSVSGADTGELFF	TGTGCCAGCAGCGTTAGCGGGGCGGACACCGGGGAGCTGTTTTTT
.	19	TRBV10-3	.	TRBJ2-4	CAILLAGGGPFLAKNIQYF	TGTGCCATCCTATTAGCGGGCGGGGGCCCCTTCCTAGCCAAAAACATTCAGTACTTC
once	11	TRBV6-1	.	TRBJ1-6	CASSEISPLHF	TGTGCCAGCAGTGAAATTTCACCCCTCCACTTT
once	16	TRBV19	.	TRBJ1-4	CASSIAGRTTNEKLFF	TGTGCCAGTAGTATAGCAGGAAGAACAACTAATGAAAAACTGTTTTTT
.	15	TRBV6-1	TRBD1	TRBJ2-2	CASSDDRVGTGELFF	TGTGCCAGCAGTGACGACAGGGTAGGCACCGGGGAGCTGTTTTTT
.	14	TRBV19	TRBD1	TRBJ1-2	CASSNDRGGYGYTF	TGTGCCAGTAGTAACGACAGGGGCGGCTATGGCTACACCTTC
.	12	TRBV19	TRBD1	TRBJ1-5	CASKNRGQPQHF	TGTGCCAGCAAAAACAGGGGTCAGCCCCAGCATTTT
.	10	TRBV2	.	TRBJ2-3	CANRGDTQYF	TGTGCCAATCGGGGGGATACGCAGTATTTT
.	13	TRBV27	TRBD2	TRBJ2-1	CASKGLAGHEQFF	TGTGCCAGCAAGGGACTAGCGGGCCATGAGCAGTTCTTC
.	15	TRBV27	.	TRBJ1-1	CASRRGQSAGTEAFF	TGTGCCAGCAGACGGGGGCAGTCTGCGGGGACTGAAGCTTTCTTT